A single sample is the source of the 18 T cell receptor beta chains below, sequenced in a study of CD8+CD57+ T cells in acquired aplastic anemia. Genomic DNA templated the TCR beta VDJ and CDR3 profiling. Using its own MiXCR run on the reads, TCRdb lists one record per CDR3 protein. The profile shows about 160,000 distinct CDR3 sequences, roughly 48% of them singletons. Patients sequenced had flow cytometry evidence of CD8+CD57+ cell expansion. Sequencing was done on a sample of sorted CD4+, CD8+, or CD8+CD57+ T cells (not recorded which) from PBMCs. The receptor set was obtained from a human donor with aplastic anemia.

The V call is TRBV7-6, the J call TRBJ1-1, with D perhaps TRBD1 (5 bases). Germline CDR1 SGHVS, CDR2 FNYEAQ. V was clipped by 5 bases and J by 4 bases, with 14 bases between them. CDR3 size: 14 residues. CDR3 coding DNA: TGTGCCAGCAGCCCGTTCGGGGGGAGCACTGAAGCTTTCTTT. It translates to CASSPFGGSTEAFF.

This rearrangement joins TRBV7-9 to TRBJ2-7; tentatively, D is TRBD1 or TRBD2 (5 bases each). Per the germline V gene, CDR1 is SEHNR and CDR2 is FQNEAQ (reference sequence). This CDR3 comprises 15 residues. V lost 5 bases, J lost 6 bases, and 20 bases lay in between. Here the CDR3 reads CASSTGPTLTTEQYF. The CDR3 DNA sequence: TGTGCCAGCAGCACGGGACCGACTCTAACTACCGAGCAGTACTTC.

The V gene is TRBV27, the J gene TRBJ2-3, with D uncertain. The CDR3 length is 16 residues. CDR1 is MNHEY and CDR2 is SMNVEV in the germline V gene (reference sequence). Between the trimmed V and J ends, which lost 1 base and 3 bases, there was a span of 14 bases. For the CDR3, the DNA is TGTGCCAGCAGTTTATTAAGTATGGGTAAGACAGATACGCAGTATTTT. It encodes CASSLLSMGKTDTQYF.

This sequence joins TRBV20-1 and TRBJ2-1; a weak D match, TRBD1 (6 bases). The CDR3 length is 14 residues. With 3 bases removed from V and 2 bases from J, the gap between germline ends came to 11 bases. The germline V gene encodes CDR1 DFQATT and CDR2 SNEGSKA (reference sequence). Here the CDR3 reads CSASTQGPYNEQFF. The DNA of the CDR3 is TGCAGTGCTAGTACACAGGGACCCTACAATGAGCAGTTCTTC.

The chain combines TRBV7-8 with TRBJ1-1, with D possibly matching TRBD1 (6 bases). Trimming stripped 0 bases from V and 6 bases from J, with 14 bases between. There are 15 residues in the CDR3. In germline, CDR1 is SGHVS, CDR2 FQNEAQ. The CDR3 loop is CASSLAGNREAEAFF. As DNA, the CDR3 is TGTGCCAGCAGCTTAGCAGGGAACAGGGAGGCTGAAGCTTTCTTT.

This clonotype was observed many times. The J gene is TRBJ1-1, the V gene TRBV11-2; a weak D match, TRBD1 (5 bases). Germline CDR1 is SGHAT and CDR2 is FQNNGV. Trimming removed 8 bases from V and 2 bases from J, with 15 bases in between. The CDR3 totals 14 residues. CDR3 amino acids: CASGDRPSNTEAFF. The CDR3 DNA reads as TGTGCCAGCGGGGACCGACCTTCCAACACTGAAGCTTTCTTT.

This chain joins TRBV6-1 and TRBJ1-6; no reliable D call. The CDR3 sequence is 14 residues long. Germline CDR1 reads MNHNS; CDR2 reads SASEGT. Trimming took off 6 bases at V and 7 bases at J, with 13 bases between the two ends. CDR3 DNA sequence: TGTGCCAGCAGAACGACGGGAAGGAATTCACCCCTCCACTTT. This sequence encodes CASRTTGRNSPLHF.

The rearrangement uses TRBV11-1 and TRBJ2-3; D might be TRBD2 (5 bases). CDR1 SGHAT and CDR2 FQDESV come from the germline V gene (reference sequence). CDR3 length: 12 residues. The V and J ends lost 1 base and 10 bases respectively, with 9 bases between them. The CDR3 DNA reads as TGTGCCAGCAGCTTAGGAGGGAATGCGCAGTATTTT. It encodes CASSLGGNAQYF. Full variable domain (missing parts from reference TRBV11-1 and TRBJ2-3): EAEVAQSPRYKITEKSQAVAFWCDPISGHATLYWYRQILGQGPELLVQFQDESVVDDSQLPKDRFSAERLKGVDSTLKIQPAELGDSAMYLCASSLGGNAQYFGPGTRLTVL.

The CDR3 nucleotides read TGTGCCAGCAGCTTAGACGAGGGATTGTACACTGAAGCTTTCTTT. It yields the protein CASSLDEGLYTEAFF. This chain links TRBV7-9 with TRBJ1-1; D is ambiguous. V was trimmed by 1 base and J by 3 bases, leaving 12 bases between them. The CDR3 sequence is 15 residues long. CDR1 SEHNR and CDR2 FQNEAQ come from the germline V gene (reference sequence). The full variable domain, in which reference TRBV7-9 and TRBJ1-1 provide the parts outside the CDR3, is DTGVSQNPRHKITKRGQNVTFRCDPISEHNRLYWYRQTLGQGPEFLTYFQNEAQLEKSRLLSDRFSAERPKGSFSTLEIQRTEQGDSAMYLCASSLDEGLYTEAFFGQGTRLTVV.

This clonotype has only a few counts. The chain joins TRBV19 to TRBJ1-2; D is possibly TRBD1 (6 bases). Germline values: CDR1 LNHDA, CDR2 SQIVND (reference sequence). Trimming took 7 bases from V and 8 from J, leaving 14 bases between them. This CDR3 has 12 residues. The CDR3 loop is CASTTGGVGYTF. The CDR3 DNA reads TGTGCCAGTACGACAGGTGGGGTCGGCTACACCTTC.

The sample holds many counts of this clonotype. The gene calls are TRBV30 and TRBJ2-7, with 8 bases matching TRBD2. The germline V gene encodes CDR1 GTSNPN and CDR2 SVGIG (reference sequence). This CDR3 region has 15 residues. The trim removed 0 bases at V and 3 bases at J, leaving 7 bases unmatched. The CDR3 DNA sequence: TGTGCCTGGAGTGTCGGGGCGGGAGGAAACTACGAGCAGTACTTC. Its protein is CAWSVGAGGNYEQYF.

This clonotype was detected ten times or more. The rearrangement joins TRBV7-6 to TRBJ2-2, with D unclear. The CDR3 totals 16 residues. The ends were cut back, 5 bases at V and 0 bases at J, with 13 bases in the middle. CDR1 is SGHVS and CDR2 is FNYEAQ in the germline V gene. The CDR3 protein is CASSPPVRSNTGELFF. In nucleotides, the CDR3 is TGTGCCAGCAGCCCGCCGGTTAGGTCGAACACCGGGGAGCTGTTTTTT.

The chain uses TRBV7-8 and TRBJ2-7; D unresolved. The CDR3 totals 13 residues. Trimming stripped 0 bases from V and 4 bases from J, with 7 bases between. Looked up from germline, CDR1 is SGHVS and CDR2 is FQNEAQ. The CDR3 loop is CASSLAENYEQYF. The CDR3, as DNA: TGTGCCAGCAGCTTAGCGGAGAATTACGAGCAGTACTTC.

This clonotype was seen repeatedly, ten times or more. The chain is built from TRBV4-2 and TRBJ1-5, with D unresolved. Germline values: CDR1 LGHNA, CDR2 YNFKEQ. The V gene lost 0 bases and the J gene lost 4 bases, with 7 bases spanning the gap. This CDR3 contains 14 residues. The CDR3 DNA is TGTGCCAGCAGCCAAGAAGTAGGAAATCAGCCCCAGCATTTT. It yields the protein CASSQEVGNQPQHF.

The CDR3 is CSARAANRNEQYF. The CDR3 DNA follows: TGCAGTGCTAGAGCGGCAAACAGGAACGAGCAGTACTTC. V gene TRBV20-1 combines with J gene TRBJ2-7, with D possibly matching TRBD1 (5 bases). CDR1 is DFQATT and CDR2 is SNEGSKA in the germline V gene (reference sequence). The CDR3 length is 13 residues. Deletions cut 1 base from V and 5 bases from J, with 12 bases between.

With regard to this clonotype: Possible read error: a much larger clone is one base away. The chain is built from TRBV4-1 and TRBJ2-7, with TRBD1 matching 10 bases. The CDR3 sequence is 16 residues long. CDR1 MGHRA and CDR2 YSYEKL come from the germline V gene. The CDR3 loop reads CASSQDGTGVSYDQYF. CDR3 DNA sequence: TGCGCCAGCAGCCAAGACGGGACAGGGGTTTCCTACGATCAGTACTTC.

The V gene is TRBV15, the J gene TRBJ2-7; D call uncertain. CDR1 is LNHNV and CDR2 is YYDKDF in the germline V gene (reference sequence). The CDR3 sequence is 12 residues long. Trimming left V 1 base short and J 6 bases short, with 7 bases between. In DNA form, the CDR3 reads TGTGCCACCAGCAGAGGTGGGGTCGAGCAGTACTTC. It specifies CATSRGGVEQYF.

This clonotype was observed many times. V is TRBV27 and J is TRBJ2-7, with TRBD2 identical over 7 bases. V was clipped by 6 bases and J by 5 bases; unmatched bases: 4. The CDR3 has 12 amino acids. Per the germline V gene, CDR1 is MNHEY and CDR2 is SMNVEV (reference sequence). The CDR3 DNA sequence: TGTGCCAGCAGGGGGAGGGTCCACGAGCAGTACTTC. This encodes CASRGRVHEQYF.